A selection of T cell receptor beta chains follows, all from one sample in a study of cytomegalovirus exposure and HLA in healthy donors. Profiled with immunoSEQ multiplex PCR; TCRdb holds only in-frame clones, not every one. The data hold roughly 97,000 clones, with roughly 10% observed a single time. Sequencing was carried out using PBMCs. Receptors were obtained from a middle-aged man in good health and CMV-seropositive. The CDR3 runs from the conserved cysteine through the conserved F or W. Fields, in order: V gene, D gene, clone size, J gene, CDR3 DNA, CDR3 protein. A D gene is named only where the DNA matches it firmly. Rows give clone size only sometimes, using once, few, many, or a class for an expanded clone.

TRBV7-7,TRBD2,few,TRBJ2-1,TGTGCTAGCAGCTTAGGAGTCGGGCTTACTAGCGGAGGGAAGTTCTTC,CASSLGVGLTSGGKFF
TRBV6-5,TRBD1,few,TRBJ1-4,TGTGCCAGCAGGGCCGGGACAGGGTATGAAAAACTGTTTTTT,CASRAGTGYEKLFF
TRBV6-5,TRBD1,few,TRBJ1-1,TGTGCCAGCAGTTACTCACAGGGGGCAAGGTCTGAAGCTTTCTTT,CASSYSQGARSEAFF
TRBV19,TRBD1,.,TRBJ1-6,TGTGCCAGTAGTTCGCGCAGGGGGACGAATAATTCACCCCTCCACTTT,CASSSRRGTNNSPLHF
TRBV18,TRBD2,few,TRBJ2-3,TGTGCCAGCTCACCCTCCCTAGCGGGAGAGGATACGCAGTATTTT,CASSPSLAGEDTQYF
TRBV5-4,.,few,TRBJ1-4,TGTGCCAGCAGCTTGAAGACAGGAGCTAATGAAAAACTGTTTTTT,CASSLKTGANEKLFF
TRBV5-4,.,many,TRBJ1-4,TGTGCCAGCAGCCTTCAGGGTGGCGAAAAACTGTTTTTT,CASSLQGGEKLFF
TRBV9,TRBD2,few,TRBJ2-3,TGTGCCAGCAGCGTAGCTACGGGTAGCGGGGGGCTCGCAGATACGCAGTATTTT,CASSVATGSGGLADTQYF
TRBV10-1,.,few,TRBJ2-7,TGCGCCAGGCCGATTCCGCGGACCTACGAGCAGTACTTC,CARPIPRTYEQYF
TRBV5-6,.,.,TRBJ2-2,TGTGCCAGCAGCCCCAGCGGTCCTTACCCCGGGGAGCTGTTTTTT,CASSPSGPYPGELFF
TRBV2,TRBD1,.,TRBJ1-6,TGTGCCAGCAGTGAAGCGGAGGGGGCGCGGAATTCACCCCTCCACTTT,CASSEAEGARNSPLHF
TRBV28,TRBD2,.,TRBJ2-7,TGTGCCAGCAGTATTCGGGGGGGCGGGTACGAGCAGTACTTC,CASSIRGGGYEQYF
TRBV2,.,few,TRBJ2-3,TGTGCCAGCACCAAGGGAGGTAGCACAGATACGCAGTATTTT,CASTKGGSTDTQYF
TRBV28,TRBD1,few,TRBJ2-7,TGTGCCAGCAGTCCCGGGACAGGGGCTGAGCAGTACTTC,CASSPGTGAEQYF
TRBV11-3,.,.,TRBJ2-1,TGTGCCAGCAGCTTTTCGTCCGGTGAGCAGTTCTTC,CASSFSSGEQFF
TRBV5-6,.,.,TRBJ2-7,TGTGCCAGCAGCTTAACTAGCTACGAGCAGTACTTC,CASSLTSYEQYF
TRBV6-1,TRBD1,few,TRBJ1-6,TGTGCCAGCAGTGCCCGACAGGGGCTGGGAGTGTCACCCCTCCACTTT,CASSARQGLGVSPLHF
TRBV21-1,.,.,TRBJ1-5,TGTGCCAGCAGCAAAGCGTCGGCAGGGAATCAGCTCCAGCATTTT,CASSKASAGNQLQHF
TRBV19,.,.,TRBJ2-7,TGTGCCAGTAGCGACCTCCAGGGATACGAGCAGTACTTC,CASSDLQGYEQYF
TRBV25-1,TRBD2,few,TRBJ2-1,TGTGCCAGCAGTGAGACTAGCACGTGGGGTGAGCAGTTCTTC,CASSETSTWGEQFF
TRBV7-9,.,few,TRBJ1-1,TGTGCCAGCAGCCTGTCGGGGGAAGACACTGAAGCTTTCTTT,CASSLSGEDTEAFF
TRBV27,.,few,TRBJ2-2,TGTGCCAGCAGTTTATCCGGGAGAGTCGCCGGGGAGCTGTTTTTT,CASSLSGRVAGELFF
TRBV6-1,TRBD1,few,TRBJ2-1,TGTGCCACCAGACGGCGACAGGGATGGGACAATGAGCAGTTCTTC,CATRRRQGWDNEQFF
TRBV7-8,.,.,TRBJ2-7,TGTGCCAGCAGCTCCCCAGGGCGGGACTCCTACGAGCAGTACTTC,CASSSPGRDSYEQYF
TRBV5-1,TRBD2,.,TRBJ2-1,TGCGCCAGCAGTCTGGGCGGGAGGAATGAGCAGTTCTTC,CASSLGGRNEQFF
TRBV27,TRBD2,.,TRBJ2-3,TGTGCCAGCAGTTTATCGCCTACGGGACCGCGGGGGGATACGCAGTATTTT,CASSLSPTGPRGDTQYF
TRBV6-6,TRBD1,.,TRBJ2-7,TGTGCCAGCAGTTACTCGGGACAGGGGGGTCGAGAGCAGTACTTC,CASSYSGQGGREQYF
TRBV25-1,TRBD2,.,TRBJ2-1,TGTGCCAGCAGTGATGGGGGACTAGCGGGAAAGGGTGAGCAGTTCTTC,CASSDGGLAGKGEQFF
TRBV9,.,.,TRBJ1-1,TGTGCCAGCAGCGTAGTTCGGGGGGCCTCTGAAGCTTTCTTT,CASSVVRGASEAFF
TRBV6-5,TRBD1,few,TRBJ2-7,TGTGCCAGCAGTCCCCCACAGGGGCGGAACGAGCAGTACTTC,CASSPPQGRNEQYF
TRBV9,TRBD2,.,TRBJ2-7,TGTGCCAGCAGCCCCAGAGGACTAGTAGATTTTAAGGAGCAGTACTTC,CASSPRGLVDFKEQYF
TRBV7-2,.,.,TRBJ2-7,TGTGCCAGCAGCCCAGCGAGATCAACTTACGAGCAGTACTTC,CASSPARSTYEQYF
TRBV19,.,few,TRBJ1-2,TGTGCCAGTAATGGGTGGACGACAGGCAACTATGGCTACACCTTC,CASNGWTTGNYGYTF
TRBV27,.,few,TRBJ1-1,TGTGCCAGCAGTTACCAGGCTTTGAACACTGAAGCTTTCTTT,CASSYQALNTEAFF
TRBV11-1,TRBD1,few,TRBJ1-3,TGTGCCAGCAGCCTCGGGACAGGGCACACCATATATTTT,CASSLGTGHTIYF
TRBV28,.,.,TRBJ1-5,TGTGCCAGCAGTTCCTGGTCCACAAATCAGCCCCAGCATTTT,CASSSWSTNQPQHF
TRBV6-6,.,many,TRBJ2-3,TGTGCCAGCGGAAGGGGGACAGATACGCAGTATTTT,CASGRGTDTQYF
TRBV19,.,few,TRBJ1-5,TGTGCCAGTAGTACCCCAGAGGCCTCGAGAATTAATCAGCCCCAGCATTTT,CASSTPEASRINQPQHF
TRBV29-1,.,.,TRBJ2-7,TGCAGCGTCCAGACAGGCAGGACCTACGAGCAGTACTTC,CSVQTGRTYEQYF
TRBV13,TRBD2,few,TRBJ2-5,TGTGCCAGCAGCCTCAAAAAAGCGGGAGTGGAGACCCAGTACTTC,CASSLKKAGVETQYF
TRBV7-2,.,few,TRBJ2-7,TGTGCCAGCAGTCAAGGGGGGGGGCAGGTCGAGCAGTACTTC,CASSQGGGQVEQYF
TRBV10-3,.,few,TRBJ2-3,TGTGCCATCAGTGAGACCTCCGGACTCACAGATACGCAGTATTTT,CAISETSGLTDTQYF
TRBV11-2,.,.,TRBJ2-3,TGTGCCAGCAGCAAACAAGCGGGTTACAGCACAGATACGCAGTATTTT,CASSKQAGYSTDTQYF
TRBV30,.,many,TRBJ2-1,TGTGCCTTGATTAGGTTGGGGGAGGTTTACAATGAGCAGTTCTTC,CALIRLGEVYNEQFF
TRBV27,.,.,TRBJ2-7,TGTGCCAGCAGTCGACTTTCCTACGAGCAGTACTTC,CASSRLSYEQYF
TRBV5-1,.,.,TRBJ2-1,TGCGCCAGCAGCTTCGGGAATGAGCAGTTCTTC,CASSFGNEQFF
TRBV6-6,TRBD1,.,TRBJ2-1,TGTGCCAGCAGCCAGGGACAGGGGGCGGTCAATGAGCAGTTCTTC,CASSQGQGAVNEQFF
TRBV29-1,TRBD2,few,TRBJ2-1,TGCAGCGTGGGGGGACTAGCGGGATCGGGAGAGCAGTTCTTC,CSVGGLAGSGEQFF
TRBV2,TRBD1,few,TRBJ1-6,TGTGCCAGCAGGGGGACAGGGGGATCTTCACCCCTCCACTTT,CASRGTGGSSPLHF
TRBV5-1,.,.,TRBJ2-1,TGCGCCAGCAGCTTGGCCGCGAGCAATGAGCAGTTCTTC,CASSLAASNEQFF
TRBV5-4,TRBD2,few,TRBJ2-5,TGTGCCAGCAGCCTACAGCGGGATGCGGAGACCCAGTACTTC,CASSLQRDAETQYF
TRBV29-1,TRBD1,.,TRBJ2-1,TGCAGCGTTGTTGGAGGACAGGGGGCTTATCTCGGAGCGGGAGGACCCTACAATGAGCAGTTCTTC,CSVVGGQGAYLGAGGPYNEQFF
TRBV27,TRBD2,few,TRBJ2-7,TGTGCCAGCCGGGCAGAGGGCGGGAGGGCATTCGAGCAGTACTTC,CASRAEGGRAFEQYF
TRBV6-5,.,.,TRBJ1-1,TGTGCCAGCAGTTACTCGACAGCCCAGATGAACACTGAAGCTTTCTTT,CASSYSTAQMNTEAFF
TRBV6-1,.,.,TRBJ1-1,TGTGCCAGCGTGAGAGGGAACACTGAAGCTTTCTTT,CASVRGNTEAFF
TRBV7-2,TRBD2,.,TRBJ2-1,TGTGCCAGCAGCTTAATGGTAGCGGGAGGCTATGAGCAGTTCTTC,CASSLMVAGGYEQFF
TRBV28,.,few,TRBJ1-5,TGTGCCAGCAGGACCGGGACAATGTTAGGTCAGCCCCAGCATTTT,CASRTGTMLGQPQHF